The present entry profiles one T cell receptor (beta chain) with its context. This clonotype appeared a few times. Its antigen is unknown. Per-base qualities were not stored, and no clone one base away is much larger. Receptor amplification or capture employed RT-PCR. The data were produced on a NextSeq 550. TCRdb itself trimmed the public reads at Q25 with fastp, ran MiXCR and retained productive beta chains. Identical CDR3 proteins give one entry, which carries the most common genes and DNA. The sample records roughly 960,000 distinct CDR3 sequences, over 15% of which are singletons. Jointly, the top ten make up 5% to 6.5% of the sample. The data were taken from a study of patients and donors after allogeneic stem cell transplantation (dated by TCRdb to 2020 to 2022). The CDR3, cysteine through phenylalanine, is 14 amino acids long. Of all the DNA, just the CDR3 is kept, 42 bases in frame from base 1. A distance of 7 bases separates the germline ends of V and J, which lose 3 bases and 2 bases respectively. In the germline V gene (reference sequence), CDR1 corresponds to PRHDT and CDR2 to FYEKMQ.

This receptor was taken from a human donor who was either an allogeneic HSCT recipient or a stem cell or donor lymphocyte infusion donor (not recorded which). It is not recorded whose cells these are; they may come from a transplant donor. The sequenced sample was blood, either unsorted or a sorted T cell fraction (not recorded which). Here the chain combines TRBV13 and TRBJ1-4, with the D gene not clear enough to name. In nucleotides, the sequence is TGTGCCAGCAGCTTTGGCCTTACTAATGAAAAACTGTTTTTT. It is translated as CASSFGLTNEKLFF.